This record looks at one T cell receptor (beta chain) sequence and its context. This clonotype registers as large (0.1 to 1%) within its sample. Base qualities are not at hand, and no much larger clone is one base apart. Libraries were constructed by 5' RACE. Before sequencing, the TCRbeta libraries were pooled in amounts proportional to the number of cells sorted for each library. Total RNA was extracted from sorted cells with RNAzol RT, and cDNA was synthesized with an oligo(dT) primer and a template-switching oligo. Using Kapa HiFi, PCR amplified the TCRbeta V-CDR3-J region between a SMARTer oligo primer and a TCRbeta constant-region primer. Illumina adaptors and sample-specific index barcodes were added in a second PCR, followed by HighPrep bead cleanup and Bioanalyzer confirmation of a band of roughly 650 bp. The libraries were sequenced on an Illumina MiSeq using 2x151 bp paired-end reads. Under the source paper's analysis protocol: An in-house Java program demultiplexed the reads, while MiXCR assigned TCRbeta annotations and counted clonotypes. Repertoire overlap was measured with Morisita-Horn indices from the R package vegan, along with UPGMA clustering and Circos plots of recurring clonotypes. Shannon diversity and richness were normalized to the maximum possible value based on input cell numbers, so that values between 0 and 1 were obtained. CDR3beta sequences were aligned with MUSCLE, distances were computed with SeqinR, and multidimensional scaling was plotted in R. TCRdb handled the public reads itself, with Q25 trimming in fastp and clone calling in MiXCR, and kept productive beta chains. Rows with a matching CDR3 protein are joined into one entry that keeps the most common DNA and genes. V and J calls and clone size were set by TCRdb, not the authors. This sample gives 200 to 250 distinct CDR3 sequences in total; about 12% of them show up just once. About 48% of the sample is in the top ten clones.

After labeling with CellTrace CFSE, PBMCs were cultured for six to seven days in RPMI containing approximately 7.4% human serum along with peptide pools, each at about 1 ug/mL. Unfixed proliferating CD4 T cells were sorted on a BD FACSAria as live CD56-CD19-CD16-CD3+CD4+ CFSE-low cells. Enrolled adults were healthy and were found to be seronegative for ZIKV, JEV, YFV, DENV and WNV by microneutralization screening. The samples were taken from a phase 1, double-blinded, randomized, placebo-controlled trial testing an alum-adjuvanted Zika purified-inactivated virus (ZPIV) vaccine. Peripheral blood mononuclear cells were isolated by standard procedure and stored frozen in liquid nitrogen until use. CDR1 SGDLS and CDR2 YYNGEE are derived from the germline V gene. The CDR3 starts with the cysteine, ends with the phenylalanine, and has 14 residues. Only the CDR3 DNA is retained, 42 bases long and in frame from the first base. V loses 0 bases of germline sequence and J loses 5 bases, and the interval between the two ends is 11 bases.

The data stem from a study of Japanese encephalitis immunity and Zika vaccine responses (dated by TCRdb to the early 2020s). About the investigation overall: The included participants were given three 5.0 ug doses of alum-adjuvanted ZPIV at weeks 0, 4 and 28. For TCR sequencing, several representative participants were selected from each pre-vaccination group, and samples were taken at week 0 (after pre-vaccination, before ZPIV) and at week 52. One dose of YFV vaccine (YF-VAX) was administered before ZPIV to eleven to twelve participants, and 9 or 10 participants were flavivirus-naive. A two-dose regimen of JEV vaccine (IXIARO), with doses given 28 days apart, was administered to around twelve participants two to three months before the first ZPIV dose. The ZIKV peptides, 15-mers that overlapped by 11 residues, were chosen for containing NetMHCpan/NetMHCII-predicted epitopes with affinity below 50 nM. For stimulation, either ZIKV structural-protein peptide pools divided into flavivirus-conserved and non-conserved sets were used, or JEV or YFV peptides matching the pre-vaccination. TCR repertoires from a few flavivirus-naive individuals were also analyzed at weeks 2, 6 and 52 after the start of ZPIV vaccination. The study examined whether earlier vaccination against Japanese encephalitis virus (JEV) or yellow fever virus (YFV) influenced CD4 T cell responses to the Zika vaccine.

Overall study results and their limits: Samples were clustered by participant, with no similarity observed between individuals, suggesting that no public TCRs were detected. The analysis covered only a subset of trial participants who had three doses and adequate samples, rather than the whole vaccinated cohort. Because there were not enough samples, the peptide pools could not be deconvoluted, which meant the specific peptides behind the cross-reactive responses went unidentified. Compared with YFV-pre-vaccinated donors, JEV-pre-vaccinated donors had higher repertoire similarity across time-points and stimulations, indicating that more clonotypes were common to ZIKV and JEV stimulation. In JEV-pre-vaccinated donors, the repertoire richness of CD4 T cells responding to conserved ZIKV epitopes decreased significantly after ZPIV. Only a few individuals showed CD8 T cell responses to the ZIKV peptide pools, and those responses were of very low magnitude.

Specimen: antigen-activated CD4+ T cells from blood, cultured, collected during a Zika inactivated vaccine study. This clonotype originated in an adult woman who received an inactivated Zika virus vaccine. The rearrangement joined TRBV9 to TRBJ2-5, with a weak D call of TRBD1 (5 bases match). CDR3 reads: CASSVAGAPETQYF. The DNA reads TGTGCCAGCAGCGTAGCTGGGGCTCCCGAGACCCAGTACTTC. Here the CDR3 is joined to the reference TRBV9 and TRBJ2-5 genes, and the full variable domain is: DSGVTQTPKHLITATGQRVTLRCSPRSGDLSVYWYQQSLDQGLQFLIQYYNGEERAKGNILERFSAQQFPDLHSELNLSSLELGDSALYFCASSVAGAPETQYFGPGTRLLVL.